Listed below are T cell receptor beta chains from one sample, sequenced in a study of shared clonotypes between healthy human individuals. Clones were read by immunoSEQ multiplex PCR, and TCRdb kept only the in-frame ones, dropping some. Seen here are about 2,200,000 clones, about 93% observed once, and the top ten hold about 1.5%. What was sequenced was naive CD8+ T cells from PBMCs. These receptor sequences come from a man aged 18-30 years in good health. Some clones in this sample may be carry-over from other donors' samples. CDR3s include the opening cysteine and the closing phenylalanine or tryptophan. Fields, in order: V gene, clone size, CDR3 length, J gene, D gene, CDR3 DNA, CDR3 protein. D genes are given only for firm matches. The size of a clone is reported for some rows only, either as once, few or many, or as a class for expanded clones.

v_gene: TRBV27; abundance: few; len: 13; j_gene: TRBJ2-7; d_gene: .; CDR3nt: TGTGCCAGCAGTTTCGGGACAACCTACGAGCAGTACTTC; CDR3aa: CASSFGTTYEQYF
v_gene: TRBV7-9; abundance: .; len: 15; j_gene: TRBJ1-4; d_gene: .; CDR3nt: TGTGCCAGCAGCCCGACCGGGGCAACTAATGAAAAACTGTTTTTT; CDR3aa: CASSPTGATNEKLFF
v_gene: TRBV2; abundance: .; len: 12; j_gene: TRBJ1-1; d_gene: .; CDR3nt: TGTGCCACTTCCCCTGGGAACACTGAAGCTTTCTTT; CDR3aa: CATSPGNTEAFF
v_gene: TRBV9; abundance: .; len: 15; j_gene: TRBJ2-7; d_gene: .; CDR3nt: TGTGCCAGCAGTGAATTCCGGGACAACAATTACGAGCAGTACTTC; CDR3aa: CASSEFRDNNYEQYF
v_gene: TRBV27; abundance: .; len: 16; j_gene: TRBJ2-7; d_gene: .; CDR3nt: TGTGCCAGCAGTTTATCCCTTTCGACTTTCTCCTACGAGCAGTACTTC; CDR3aa: CASSLSLSTFSYEQYF
v_gene: TRBV10-1; abundance: .; len: 16; j_gene: TRBJ1-1; d_gene: TRBD1; CDR3nt: TGCGCCAGCAGTGTGACAGGGAAGGAGTGGGTCACTGAAGCTTTCTTT; CDR3aa: CASSVTGKEWVTEAFF
v_gene: TRBV7-6; abundance: .; len: 17; j_gene: TRBJ2-1; d_gene: TRBD2; CDR3nt: TGTGCCAGCAGCTTAGCATTCCTAGCGGACCGTTACAATGAGCAGTTCTTC; CDR3aa: CASSLAFLADRYNEQFF
v_gene: TRBV27; abundance: .; len: 15; j_gene: TRBJ2-7; d_gene: .; CDR3nt: TGTGCCAGCAGTACCGCCGGGACGGCAAGCTACGAGCAGTACTTC; CDR3aa: CASSTAGTASYEQYF
v_gene: TRBV10-2; abundance: .; len: 14; j_gene: TRBJ2-7; d_gene: .; CDR3nt: TGCGCCAGCAGTGAGTCGACTAGAAGCTACGAGCAGTACTTC; CDR3aa: CASSESTRSYEQYF
v_gene: TRBV27; abundance: .; len: 14; j_gene: TRBJ1-5; d_gene: .; CDR3nt: TGTGCCAGCAGTCCGCTACAGGGTTATCAGCCCCAGCATTTT; CDR3aa: CASSPLQGYQPQHF
v_gene: TRBV27; abundance: .; len: 15; j_gene: TRBJ1-1; d_gene: TRBD1; CDR3nt: TGTGCCAGCAGTCCAAGGACAGGGGGACACACTGAAGCTTTCTTT; CDR3aa: CASSPRTGGHTEAFF